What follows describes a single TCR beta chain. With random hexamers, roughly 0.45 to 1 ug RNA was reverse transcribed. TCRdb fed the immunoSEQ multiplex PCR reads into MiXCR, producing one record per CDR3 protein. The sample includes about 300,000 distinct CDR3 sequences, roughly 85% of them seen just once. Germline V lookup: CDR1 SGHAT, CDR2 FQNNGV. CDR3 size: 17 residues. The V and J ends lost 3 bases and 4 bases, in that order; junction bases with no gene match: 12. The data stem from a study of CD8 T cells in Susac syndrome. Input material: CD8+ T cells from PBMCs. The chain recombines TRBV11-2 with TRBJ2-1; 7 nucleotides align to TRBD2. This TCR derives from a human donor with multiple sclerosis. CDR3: CASSFPWGGSGYNEQFF. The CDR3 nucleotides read TGTGCCAGCAGCTTCCCCTGGGGCGGTAGCGGGTACAATGAGCAGTTCTTC.